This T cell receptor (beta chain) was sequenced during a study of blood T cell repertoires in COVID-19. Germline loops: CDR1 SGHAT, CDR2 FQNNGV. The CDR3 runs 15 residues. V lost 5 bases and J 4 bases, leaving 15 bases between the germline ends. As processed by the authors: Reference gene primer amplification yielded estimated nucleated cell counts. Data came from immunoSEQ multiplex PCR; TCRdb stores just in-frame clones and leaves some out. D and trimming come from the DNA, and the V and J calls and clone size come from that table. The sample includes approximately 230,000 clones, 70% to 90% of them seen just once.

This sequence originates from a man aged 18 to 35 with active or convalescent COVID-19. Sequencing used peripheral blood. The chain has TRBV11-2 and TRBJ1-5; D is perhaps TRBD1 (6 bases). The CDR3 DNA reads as TGTGCCAGCAGCCGGGGGGGGGCGAGAAATCAGCCCCAGCATTTT. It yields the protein CASSRGGARNQPQHF.